Each of the 21 T cell receptor beta chains below was sequenced from the same sample in a study of T-cell reconstitution after alpha-beta-depleted transplantation in children. Preparation of the TCRbeta library used unique molecular identifiers. TCRdb reanalysed the PCR reads using MiXCR and keeps one entry per CDR3 protein. The table lists some 280,000 distinct CDR3 sequences, more than 8% of them singletons. The material was PBMCs from the stem cell graft donor, obtained from the stem cell graft. The receptors come from a human donor who donated a stem cell graft to a child with SCID.

This clonotype was observed a handful of times. Here the CDR3 reads CASSLRQYTGELFF. CDR3 coding DNA: TGTGCCAGCAGCTTGCGCCAATACACCGGGGAGCTGTTTTTT. V is TRBV7-9 and J is TRBJ2-2; D is uncertain. Trimming cost V 3 bases and J 3 bases, with 8 bases left between them. The CDR3 spans 14 residues. Germline CDR1 SEHNR, CDR2 FQNEAQ (reference sequence).

V and J are TRBV25-1 and TRBJ2-7; D may be TRBD1 (5 bases). The V end lost 5 bases, the J end lost 7 bases, and 15 bases lay between the germline ends. Germline CDR1 MGHDK, CDR2 SYGVNS. This CDR3 region has 13 residues. This chain's CDR3 is CASSQVGQREQYF. The CDR3 nucleotides read TGTGCCAGCAGTCAAGTGGGGCAAAGGGAGCAGTACTTC.

The J gene is TRBJ2-1, the V gene TRBV2; possibly TRBD1 or TRBD2 for D (5 bases each). V was shortened by 4 bases and J by 0 bases, with 10 bases between the two germline ends. Germline V lookup: CDR1 SNHLY, CDR2 FYNNEI. The CDR3 length is 15 residues. As DNA, the CDR3 is TGTGCCAGCAGTGCGGGGCACAGCTCCTACAATGAGCAGTTCTTC. Amino acid sequence: CASSAGHSSYNEQFF.

This clonotype occurred a few times. This rearrangement joins TRBV9 to TRBJ1-1, with D possibly TRBD1 on 6 matching bases. The CDR3 is made up of 15 amino acids. Germline CDR1 reads SGDLS; CDR2 reads YYNGEE. Trimming took off 3 bases at V and 10 bases at J, with 22 bases between the two ends. CDR3 sequence reads: CASSEATGQVAGAFF. The CDR3 DNA reads as TGTGCCAGCAGCGAGGCCACAGGGCAGGTAGCAGGAGCTTTCTTT.

This clonotype was detected ten times or more. V gene TRBV5-1 combines with J gene TRBJ2-7; D is possibly TRBD1 (6 bases). The CDR3 totals 14 residues. Trimming took off 1 base at V and 4 bases at J, with 12 bases between the two ends. CDR1 is SGHRS, CDR2 YFSETQ, per germline. The CDR3: CASSLHRDNYEQYF. The CDR3 nucleotides read TGCGCCAGCAGCTTGCACAGGGATAATTACGAGCAGTACTTC.

This clonotype was counted only a few times. The rearrangement links TRBV10-3 to TRBJ2-5, with TRBD1 matching over 11 bases. Germline V gives CDR1 ENHRY, CDR2 SYGVKD. With V trimmed by 6 bases and J by 5 bases, 5 bases remained unmatched. The CDR3 consists of 14 residues. CDR3 in amino acids: CAIRGDRGTETQYF. CDR3 nucleotide sequence: TGTGCCATCAGAGGGGACAGGGGGACGGAGACCCAGTACTTC.

Only a few counts were recorded for this clonotype. This chain joins TRBV7-2 and TRBJ2-1; D gene uncertain. The CDR3 is 14 residues long. Germline lookup yields CDR1 SGHTA and CDR2 FQGNSA. The V end was cut by 3 bases, the J end by 6 bases, with 12 bases between. CDR3 nucleotide sequence: TGTGCCAGCAGCTTTCGAACAGAGACCAATGAGCAGTTCTTC. This translates into CASSFRTETNEQFF.

The sample holds a few counts of this clonotype. The genes are TRBV18 and TRBJ2-4, with unresolved D. CDR3 length: 13 residues. Germline V gene data show CDR1 as KGHSH and CDR2 as LQKENI. V lost 6 bases and J 0 bases, leaving 6 bases between the germline ends. CDR3 loop: CASSVVAKNIQYF. In DNA, the CDR3 is TGTGCCAGCTCCGTCGTAGCCAAAAACATTCAGTACTTC.

This clonotype was detected a few times. The chain carries TRBV20-1 and TRBJ2-1; 7 bases match TRBD1. The germline V gene encodes CDR1 DFQATT and CDR2 SNEGSKA (reference sequence). The CDR3 has 14 residues. Trimming cost V 6 bases and J 8 bases; bases outside gene matches: 13. CDR3 region: CSASGTDGTYEQFF. Written as DNA, the CDR3 is TGCAGTGCCTCCGGGACAGATGGTACATATGAGCAGTTCTTC.

The chain carries TRBV21-1 and TRBJ2-1; the D call TRBD2 from the table was never checked on the DNA. TRBV21-1 is a pseudogene locus. The CDR3 totals 15 residues. CDR3 residues: CASSRIACSYNEQFF. The CDR3 DNA is TGTGCCAGCAGCCGGATAGCGTGTTCCTACAATGAGCAGTTCTTC.

This clonotype appeared a few times. V gene TRBV12-3 or TRBV12-4 combines with J gene TRBJ2-1; TRBD2 might be the D (6 bases). The CDR3 is made up of 13 amino acids. V was clipped by 8 bases and J by 9 bases, with 17 bases between them. The CDR3 loop reads CASEMAGRGEQFF. The CDR3 DNA reads as TGTGCCAGCGAAATGGCGGGGCGCGGTGAGCAGTTCTTC.

The chain is built from TRBV20-1 and TRBJ2-7; 10 bases align to TRBD2. V shed 3 bases and J 0 bases; nucleotides not matched to a gene: 5. CDR3 length: 15 amino acids. Germline V gene data show CDR1 as DFQATT and CDR2 as SNEGSKA (reference sequence). CDR3 sequence: CSARDTSGVSYEQYF. The CDR3 DNA sequence: TGCAGTGCTAGGGACACTAGCGGGGTCTCCTACGAGCAGTACTTC.

This clonotype was seen a few times. This chain connects TRBV12-3 or TRBV12-4 to TRBJ1-5; the match to TRBD1 covers 8 bases. CDR3 size: 16 residues. The V segment lost 2 bases and the J segment 4 bases; nucleotides outside the gene matches: 7. In DNA, the CDR3 is TGTGCCAGCAGTTTAAGGGTAGGACAGGGAAATCAGCCCCAGCATTTT. Translated, it gives CASSLRVGQGNQPQHF.

This clonotype was recorded a few times. The rearrangement joins TRBV7-6 to TRBJ2-1; TRBD2 matches 9 bases. Germline V lookup: CDR1 SGHVS, CDR2 FNYEAQ. The CDR3 runs 16 residues. V shed 2 bases and J 3 bases; nucleotides not matched to a gene: 5. The CDR3 nucleotides read TGTGCCAGCAGCTTATCCCAAGCGGGGGGCTACAATGAGCAGTTCTTC. This gives the protein CASSLSQAGGYNEQFF.

The sample holds a few counts of this clonotype. CDR3 protein: CASSVHQTTGGNTEAFF. Written as DNA, the CDR3 is TGTGCCAGCAGCGTACACCAAACGACAGGGGGGAACACTGAAGCTTTCTTT. The rearrangement links TRBV9 to TRBJ1-1, with 9 bases fitting TRBD1. V gave up 1 base and J gave up 1 base; unmatched junction bases: 8. Germline CDR1 is SGDLS and CDR2 is YYNGEE. This CDR3 has 17 residues.

There are a few counts of this clonotype. Mismatch with germline at one junction end may stem from a read error. This sequence joins TRBV7-7 and TRBJ2-3; 9 bases are shared with TRBD2. The CDR3 runs 17 residues. The germline gives CDR1 SSHAT, CDR2 FNYEAQ (reference sequence). The chain's CDR3 is CASSLDAAGGPADTQYF. CDR3 DNA sequence: TGTGCTAGCAGCTTAGATGCGGCGGGGGGGCCCGCAGATACGCAGTATTTT.

V gene TRBV3-1 combines with J gene TRBJ2-2, with D maybe TRBD2 (6 bases). From germline, CDR1 is LGHDT and CDR2 YNNKEL (reference sequence). The V and J ends lost 4 bases and 0 bases respectively, with 15 bases between them. The CDR3 loop spans 17 amino acids. This CDR3 reads CASSPWGPGANTGELFF. The CDR3 DNA follows: TGTGCCAGCAGCCCCTGGGGTCCGGGGGCGAACACCGGGGAGCTGTTTTTT.

Concerning this clonotype: Compared with germline, one end of the junction differs, possibly owing to a read error. The chain recombines TRBV7-7 with TRBJ2-2, with D perhaps TRBD2 (5 bases). Per germline, CDR1 SSHAT and CDR2 FNYEAQ (reference sequence). CDR3 length: 16 amino acids. The CDR3 spells CASSPFGGRNTGELFF. CDR3 in DNA: TGTGCTAGCAGCCCTTTCGGTGGGAGGAACACCGGGGAGCTGTTTTTT.

This clonotype was recorded a few times. V is TRBV12-3 or TRBV12-4 and J is TRBJ1-1; possibly TRBD1 for D (6 bases). This CDR3 contains 15 residues. Trimming removed 2 bases at V and 1 base at J, with 11 bases between. CDR3 amino acids: CASSLTGGGNTEAFF. The CDR3 DNA reads as TGTGCCAGCAGTTTAACGGGGGGCGGGAACACTGAAGCTTTCTTT.

The chain joins TRBV3-1 to TRBJ2-3; the match to TRBD2 covers 10 bases. Germline-derived CDR1 and CDR2 are LGHDT and YNNKEL (reference sequence). CDR3 size: 21 residues. V was clipped by 0 bases and J by 0 bases; unmatched bases: 15. The CDR3 nucleotides are TGTGCCAGCAGCCAAGAGTGGTCTAGCGGGGGATTCCTCACTAGCACAGATACGCAGTATTTT. This translates into CASSQEWSSGGFLTSTDTQYF.

This clonotype was seen a handful of times. The V gene is TRBV27, the J gene TRBJ2-6, with D perhaps matching TRBD1 or TRBD2 (7 bases each). CDR1 MNHEY and CDR2 SMNVEV come from the germline V gene (reference sequence). CDR3 length: 19 amino acids. V lost 3 bases, J lost 2 bases, and 20 bases lay in between. The CDR3 is CASSFTSRGGPTGANVLTF. The CDR3 coding sequence is TGTGCCAGCAGTTTCACGAGCAGGGGGGGCCCTACTGGGGCCAACGTCCTGACTTTC.